The source of this TCR beta chain is a study of cytomegalovirus exposure and HLA in healthy donors. Study-wide results and limits: Confirmation was obtained in vitro that a few CMV-associated chains are specific for CMV antigens. Among TCR beta chains, those listed as cytomegalovirus-associated numbered roughly 150.

For this clone: Its specificity is not known.

Using immunoSEQ multiplex PCR, the repertoire was profiled, and TCRdb retains in-frame clones only, with some absent. The sample lists around 230,000 clones, approximately 83% occurring once. The receptor comes from a young woman in good health and CMV-seropositive. Sequencing was done on a sample of PBMCs.

The CDR3 protein is CASSQALVGTGAYEQYF. The DNA for the CDR3 is TGCGCCAGCAGCCAAGCCCTGGTTGGGACAGGGGCTTACGAGCAGTACTTC. The rearrangement joins TRBV4-1 to TRBJ2-7, with 10 positions matching TRBD1. This CDR3 spans 17 amino acids. With 1 base clipped from V and 4 bases from J, the junction kept 10 bases outside the gene matches. CDR1 MGHRA and CDR2 YSYEKL come from the germline V gene.